Presented here are 19 T cell receptor beta chains from one specimen sequenced in a study of cytomegalovirus exposure and HLA in healthy donors. The assay was immunoSEQ multiplex PCR, and TCRdb's table has in-frame clones only and misses some. In the table there are about 400,000 clones, about nine tenths of which are singletons. The sample consisted of PBMCs. The source is a young woman in good health and CMV-seronegative.

V gene TRBV14 combines with J gene TRBJ2-1, with D perhaps TRBD2 (6 bases). V gave up 3 bases and J gave up 2 bases, with 11 bases separating them. Germline CDR1 reads SGHDN; CDR2 reads FVKESK. The CDR3 totals 15 residues. This CDR3 is CASSQQLAPYNEQFF. DNA for the CDR3: TGTGCCAGCAGCCAGCAACTAGCCCCCTACAATGAGCAGTTCTTC.

The chain recombines TRBV28 with TRBJ2-1; perhaps TRBD2 as D (5 bases). The V gene's germline CDR1 is MDHEN and CDR2 SYDVKM. Deletions cut 8 bases from V and 7 bases from J, with 18 bases between. CDR3 length: 14 residues. For the CDR3, the DNA is TGTGCCAGCCTCTACCTACTAGATTCAAATGAGCAGTTCTTC. This codes for CASLYLLDSNEQFF.

The V call is TRBV4-1, the J call TRBJ2-1; 8 bases fit TRBD2. CDR1 and CDR2 from the germline V gene are MGHRA and YSYEKL. J was trimmed by 7 bases and V by 3 bases; bases with no gene match: 11. The CDR3 loop spans 16 amino acids. CDR3 residues: CASSHPQRELENEQFF. The CDR3 DNA sequence: TGCGCCAGCAGCCATCCTCAGCGGGAGCTTGAAAATGAGCAGTTCTTC.

The genes are TRBV7-2 and TRBJ2-1; 11 bases match TRBD1. This CDR3 region has 14 residues. The ends lost 5 bases at V and 8 bases at J; junction bases unmatched: 5. The germline V gene has CDR1 SGHTA and CDR2 FQGNSA. The CDR3 nucleotides are TGTGCCAGCAGCCCCGGGACAGGGGGTTATGAGCAGTTCTTC. It is translated as CASSPGTGGYEQFF.

V is TRBV5-1 and J is TRBJ1-1, with D unclear. Germline values: CDR1 SGHRS, CDR2 YFSETQ. Between the trimmed V and J ends, which lost 3 bases and 1 base, there was a span of 13 bases. The CDR3 totals 15 residues. DNA for the CDR3: TGCGCCAGCAGCTCGACGAACTATCCGAACACTGAAGCTTTCTTT. Encoded protein: CASSSTNYPNTEAFF.

The rearrangement uses TRBV29-1 and TRBJ2-7; the D gene is possibly TRBD2 (5 bases). The CDR3 covers 14 residues. V shed 4 bases and J shed 1 base, with 14 bases lying between them. CDR1 is SQVTM, CDR2 ANQGSEA, per germline. The CDR3 loop reads CSVAFRGSSYEQYF. The CDR3 DNA reads TGCAGCGTTGCATTCCGGGGTTCTTCCTACGAGCAGTACTTC.

The CDR3 here is CASRADRGAYEQYF. The DNA of the CDR3 is TGTGCCAGCAGAGCGGACAGGGGGGCGTACGAGCAGTACTTC. The genes are TRBV28 and TRBJ2-7, with TRBD1 matching over 10 bases. CDR1 and CDR2 (germline): MDHEN, SYDVKM. The CDR3 extends over 14 amino acids. V dropped 6 bases and J dropped 4; count of bases not matched to a gene: 6.

The chain employs TRBV29-1 and TRBJ2-3; D is possibly TRBD1 (5 bases). The CDR3 length is 13 residues. V was pared by 5 bases and J by 2 bases, with 11 bases between. Germline-derived CDR1 and CDR2 are SQVTM and ANQGSEA. The CDR3 region is CSVTGPTTDTQYF. The CDR3 DNA reads TGCAGCGTTACAGGACCCACCACAGATACGCAGTATTTT.

The rearrangement joins TRBV6-6 to TRBJ2-1; 8 bases line up with TRBD2. Looked up from germline, CDR1 is MNHNY and CDR2 is SVGAGI (reference sequence). Trimming took 6 bases from V and 2 from J; bases not matched to a gene: 9. This CDR3 region has 16 residues. The CDR3 region has the DNA TGTGCCAGCAGCACCACCGGGACTAGGGCCTACAATGAGCAGTTCTTC. Translating it yields CASSTTGTRAYNEQFF.

The chain employs TRBV6-5 and TRBJ1-1, with 7 bases fitting TRBD1. Germline V lookup: CDR1 MNHEY, CDR2 SVGAGI. V gave up 5 bases and J gave up 1 base; unmatched junction bases: 4. The CDR3 loop spans 14 amino acids. The CDR3 region has the DNA TGTGCCAGCAGTCACAGGGGAGGGAACACTGAAGCTTTCTTT. This translates into CASSHRGGNTEAFF.

This clone showed up just once. The chain uses TRBV6-1 and TRBJ2-3, with TRBD2 identical over 8 bases. Germline V gene lookup returns CDR1 MNHNS and CDR2 SASEGT. The CDR3 is 16 amino acids. V was clipped by 4 bases and J by 2 bases; unmatched bases: 8. CDR3 residues: CASSAQLAAYTDTQYF. The CDR3 bases are TGTGCCAGCAGTGCTCAACTAGCGGCTTACACAGATACGCAGTATTTT.

V and J are TRBV9 and TRBJ1-5; unclear D gene. This CDR3 comprises 15 residues. V lost 0 bases and J 4 bases, leaving 11 bases between the germline ends. CDR1 is SGDLS, CDR2 YYNGEE, per germline. The CDR3 coding sequence is TGTGCCAGCAGCGTAGGCGGGCAGCGAAATCAGCCCCAGCATTTT. This gives the protein CASSVGGQRNQPQHF. Based on the CDR3 plus reference TRBV9 and TRBJ1-5, the full variable domain is DSGVTQTPKHLITATGQRVTLRCSPRSGDLSVYWYQQSLDQGLQFLIQYYNGEERAKGNILERFSAQQFPDLHSELNLSSLELGDSALYFCASSVGGQRNQPQHFGDGTRLSIL.

This chain joins TRBV5-4 and TRBJ2-1; possibly TRBD1 for D (5 bases). Trimming took 0 bases from V and 5 from J, leaving 9 bases between them. CDR1 is SGHNT and CDR2 is YYREEE in the germline V gene (reference sequence). The CDR3 contains 14 residues. In nucleotides, the CDR3 is TGTGCCAGCAGCTTGGAGGGCAGGGACAATGAGCAGTTCTTC. Translated, it gives CASSLEGRDNEQFF.

This clone was observed once. This chain uses TRBV11-2 with TRBJ2-1; the D is unclear. The CDR3 spans 12 residues. Germline V gene sequence: CDR1 SGHAT, CDR2 FQNNGV. The V end was cut by 5 bases, the J end by 9 bases, with 11 bases between. DNA of the CDR3: TGTGCCAGCAGCCCTGAGGTGGGTGAGCAGTTCTTC. As protein: CASSPEVGEQFF.

This chain uses TRBV19 with TRBJ1-5; no firm D call. V shed 4 bases and J shed 3 bases, with 7 bases lying between them. CDR1 LNHDA and CDR2 SQIVND come from the germline V gene (reference sequence). This CDR3 is built from 13 residues. CDR3 nucleotides: TGTGCCAGTAGTAATCGCTACAATCAGCCCCAGCATTTT. This translates into CASSNRYNQPQHF.

This chain connects TRBV5-1 to TRBJ1-1; D is undetermined. The V gene lost 0 bases and the J gene lost 11 bases, with 14 bases spanning the gap. In germline, CDR1 is SGHRS, CDR2 YFSETQ. The CDR3 length is 13 residues. CDR3 amino acids: CASSLASRSGAFF. The DNA for the CDR3 is TGCGCCAGCAGCTTGGCGTCAAGGAGTGGGGCTTTCTTT.

This clone has more than one count but fewer than ten. The genes are TRBV2 and TRBJ1-2; tentatively, D is TRBD1 (6 bases). CDR1 is SNHLY and CDR2 is FYNNEI in the germline V gene. The V end was cut by 10 bases, the J end by 6 bases, with 12 bases between. The CDR3 totals 11 residues. Here the CDR3 reads CATFRTDGYTF. As DNA, the CDR3 is TGTGCCACTTTCCGGACAGATGGCTACACCTTC.

The chain has TRBV4-1 and TRBJ1-2; perhaps TRBD1 as D (6 bases). This CDR3 is built from 17 residues. The germline gives CDR1 MGHRA, CDR2 YSYEKL. The V and J ends lost 3 bases and 4 bases respectively, with 21 bases between them. The DNA of the CDR3 is TGCGCCAGCAGCCAGGTTATCGGACAGCTCGTCAGCTATGGCTACACCTTC. Its translation: CASSQVIGQLVSYGYTF.

The CDR3 spells CASSTRTTNEKLFF. In DNA form, the CDR3 reads TGTGCCAGCAGTACCAGGACAACTAATGAAAAACTGTTTTTT. V gene TRBV7-9 combines with J gene TRBJ1-4; no clear D. CDR3 size: 14 residues. Germline V gene sequence: CDR1 SEHNR, CDR2 FQNEAQ (reference sequence). V gave up 6 bases and J gave up 0 bases, with 8 bases separating them.